These T cell receptor beta chains were read from a single sample in a study of cytomegalovirus exposure and HLA in healthy donors. The data were produced by immunoSEQ multiplex PCR, yet TCRdb's version contains in-frame clones alone and is incomplete. Its clone listing holds more than 85,000 clones. The source material was PBMCs. These TCRs come from a girl aged 5-17 years in good health and CMV-seropositive. Each CDR3 is given with its conserved first and last residue. Each record gives: J gene, D gene, V gene, CDR3 DNA, CDR3 protein. D genes are given only for firm matches.

j_call: TRBJ2-5; d_call: .; v_call: TRBV9; cdr3_nt: TGTGCCAGCAGCGTGCTTAGCGGAGAGAGGGAGACCCAGTACTTC; cdr3_aa: CASSVLSGERETQYF
j_call: TRBJ1-2; d_call: .; v_call: TRBV6-1; cdr3_nt: TGTGCCGTAGACAGTCAAGAAAACTATGGCTACACCTTC; cdr3_aa: CAVDSQENYGYTF
j_call: TRBJ2-1; d_call: .; v_call: TRBV28; cdr3_nt: TGTGCCAGCAGCCAGGCAGGGACAACGTACAATGAGCAGTTCTTC; cdr3_aa: CASSQAGTTYNEQFF
j_call: TRBJ1-5; d_call: .; v_call: TRBV11-2; cdr3_nt: TGTGCCAGCAGCCAGAACGGGGTACAGCCCCAGCATTTT; cdr3_aa: CASSQNGVQPQHF
j_call: TRBJ1-6; d_call: .; v_call: TRBV2; cdr3_nt: TGTGCCACCGTGGGGTGGAGGGATTCACCCCTCCACTTT; cdr3_aa: CATVGWRDSPLHF
j_call: TRBJ2-1; d_call: .; v_call: TRBV19; cdr3_nt: TGTGCCAGTAGTACTAGTCTCAGGACAGCGGAGTATGAGCAGTTCTTC; cdr3_aa: CASSTSLRTAEYEQFF
j_call: TRBJ2-7; d_call: TRBD2; v_call: TRBV13; cdr3_nt: TGTGCCAGCAGCTCGGGAGGAGACACCCCCTACGAGCAGTACTTC; cdr3_aa: CASSSGGDTPYEQYF
j_call: TRBJ1-1; d_call: .; v_call: TRBV5-4; cdr3_nt: TGTGCCAGCAGCTTTACAGGGAGAATCACTGAAGCTTTCTTT; cdr3_aa: CASSFTGRITEAFF
j_call: TRBJ2-2; d_call: TRBD1; v_call: TRBV9; cdr3_nt: TGTGCCAGCAGCGACTCCGGGACAGAGAACACCGGGGAGCTGTTTTTT; cdr3_aa: CASSDSGTENTGELFF
j_call: TRBJ1-1; d_call: .; v_call: TRBV7-9; cdr3_nt: TGTGCCAGCAGCCCACGAGGCTGGGGAGGGAGTGAAGCTTTCTTT; cdr3_aa: CASSPRGWGGSEAFF
j_call: TRBJ2-3; d_call: TRBD2; v_call: TRBV30; cdr3_nt: TGTGCCTGGAAATCTAGCGGGGGGGGCCCAGATACGCAGTATTTT; cdr3_aa: CAWKSSGGGPDTQYF
j_call: TRBJ1-2; d_call: .; v_call: TRBV7-6; cdr3_nt: TGTGCCAGCAGCTTAGAGGCAGGAGGTCTTTATGGCTACACCTTC; cdr3_aa: CASSLEAGGLYGYTF
j_call: TRBJ2-7; d_call: .; v_call: TRBV4-3; cdr3_nt: TGCGCCAGCAGCCAAGAGCGGCCGGGGAGTTACGAGCAGTACTTC; cdr3_aa: CASSQERPGSYEQYF
j_call: TRBJ2-2; d_call: .; v_call: TRBV9; cdr3_nt: TGTGCCAGCAGCGTAGCAGGGGGGAGGAACACCGGGGAGCTGTTTTTT; cdr3_aa: CASSVAGGRNTGELFF
j_call: TRBJ2-1; d_call: .; v_call: TRBV2; cdr3_nt: TGTGCCAGCAGTGGACTAACCCCCGTCCAGAGATTCTTC; cdr3_aa: CASSGLTPVQRFF
j_call: TRBJ1-2; d_call: .; v_call: TRBV6-5; cdr3_nt: TGTGCCAGCAGTTACTTGGGTGGAGGCTATGGCTACACCTTC; cdr3_aa: CASSYLGGGYGYTF
j_call: TRBJ2-1; d_call: .; v_call: TRBV13; cdr3_nt: TGTGCCAGCAGCCCTGGGGGGGAGCAGTTCTTC; cdr3_aa: CASSPGGEQFF
j_call: TRBJ2-1; d_call: TRBD1; v_call: TRBV5-6; cdr3_nt: TGTGCCAGCAGCTTTGGGACAGGGCCGGGTGTGCAGTTCTTC; cdr3_aa: CASSFGTGPGVQFF
j_call: TRBJ2-3; d_call: .; v_call: TRBV9; cdr3_nt: TGTGCCAGCAGCGTATCGGCTCGGGTAGATACGCAGTATTTT; cdr3_aa: CASSVSARVDTQYF
j_call: TRBJ1-2; d_call: TRBD1; v_call: TRBV19; cdr3_nt: TGTGCCAGTAGTATGCCCCAACAGGGGGCTGGCTATGGCTACACCTTC; cdr3_aa: CASSMPQQGAGYGYTF
j_call: TRBJ1-2; d_call: .; v_call: TRBV4-1; cdr3_nt: TGCGCCAGCAGCCAAGATCATGAGAACAGGGATTATGGCTACACCTTC; cdr3_aa: CASSQDHENRDYGYTF
j_call: TRBJ2-5; d_call: TRBD1; v_call: TRBV5-4; cdr3_nt: TGTGCCAGCAGCCTAACCTCAGGGGGCGCGATACAGACCCAGTACTTC; cdr3_aa: CASSLTSGGAIQTQYF
j_call: TRBJ1-2; d_call: .; v_call: TRBV30; cdr3_nt: TGTGCCTGGAGTGTAGGGGGCTATGGCTACACCTTC; cdr3_aa: CAWSVGGYGYTF
j_call: TRBJ1-4; d_call: .; v_call: TRBV4-1; cdr3_nt: TGCGCCAGCAGCCCTCTAGACGGACAGAGCGAAAAACTGTTTTTT; cdr3_aa: CASSPLDGQSEKLFF
j_call: TRBJ2-5; d_call: TRBD2; v_call: TRBV6-5; cdr3_nt: TGTGCCAGCACCCTAGCGGGGGGGCGACAAGAGACCCAGTACTTC; cdr3_aa: CASTLAGGRQETQYF
j_call: TRBJ2-1; d_call: TRBD2; v_call: TRBV6-5; cdr3_nt: TGTGCCAGCTGCGAGCGGGGGCCCTACAATGAGCAGTTCTTC; cdr3_aa: CASCERGPYNEQFF
j_call: TRBJ2-3; d_call: .; v_call: TRBV14; cdr3_nt: TGTGCCAGCAGCCACAGGGCCCAAAGGGCAGATACGCAGTATTTT; cdr3_aa: CASSHRAQRADTQYF
j_call: TRBJ1-5; d_call: .; v_call: TRBV27; cdr3_nt: TGTGCCAGCGCGAGGGCAGTAGGGGGACAGCCCCAGCATTTT; cdr3_aa: CASARAVGGQPQHF
j_call: TRBJ1-2; d_call: .; v_call: TRBV5-4; cdr3_nt: TGTGCCAGCAGCTTGGCGCACAGAACTAACTATGGCTACACCTTC; cdr3_aa: CASSLAHRTNYGYTF
j_call: TRBJ1-6; d_call: TRBD1; v_call: TRBV5-4; cdr3_nt: TGTGCCAGCAGCCCACGTAGTCCAGGGGGCGGATCACCCCTCCACTTT; cdr3_aa: CASSPRSPGGGSPLHF
j_call: TRBJ1-2; d_call: .; v_call: TRBV4-1; cdr3_nt: TGCGCCAGCAGTCGAGCCGGGGGAGATGGCTACACCTTC; cdr3_aa: CASSRAGGDGYTF
j_call: TRBJ2-7; d_call: .; v_call: TRBV5-1; cdr3_nt: TGCGCCAGCAGCTTGGAGGACTGGACGCGGGAGCAGTACTTC; cdr3_aa: CASSLEDWTREQYF
j_call: TRBJ1-2; d_call: TRBD1; v_call: TRBV19; cdr3_nt: TGTGCCAGTAGTATAGGGCCCAGGGGGCAGGATGGCTACACCTTC; cdr3_aa: CASSIGPRGQDGYTF
j_call: TRBJ1-4; d_call: .; v_call: TRBV4-3; cdr3_nt: TGCGCCAGCAGCCAAGTGTACGGGGTAAATGAAAAACTGTTTTTT; cdr3_aa: CASSQVYGVNEKLFF
j_call: TRBJ1-5; d_call: .; v_call: TRBV6-4; cdr3_nt: TGTGCCAGCAGTGCCTATCTGAGCGGGGTTACTTATAGCAATCAGCCCCAGCATTTT; cdr3_aa: CASSAYLSGVTYSNQPQHF
j_call: TRBJ2-5; d_call: TRBD2; v_call: TRBV5-1; cdr3_nt: TGCGCCAGCAGCTCAGGCGGGGGTGAGACCCAGTACTTC; cdr3_aa: CASSSGGGETQYF
j_call: TRBJ1-4; d_call: .; v_call: TRBV2; cdr3_nt: TGTGCCAGCAGTGAGCGGACAACTAATGAAAAACTGTTTTTT; cdr3_aa: CASSERTTNEKLFF
j_call: TRBJ2-5; d_call: TRBD1; v_call: TRBV9; cdr3_nt: TGTGCCAGCAGCCCGAGGGAGGGACAGGGTCCACAAGAGACCCAGTACTTC; cdr3_aa: CASSPREGQGPQETQYF
j_call: TRBJ2-2; d_call: TRBD1; v_call: TRBV27; cdr3_nt: TGTGCCAGCAGTCCCTGGACAGGGGGCGGAACCGGGGAGCTGTTTTTT; cdr3_aa: CASSPWTGGGTGELFF
j_call: TRBJ2-7; d_call: TRBD2; v_call: TRBV7-2; cdr3_nt: TGTGCCAGCAGCTTAGGGAGCGGGGGGCGGCAGTACTTC; cdr3_aa: CASSLGSGGRQYF
j_call: TRBJ1-5; d_call: .; v_call: TRBV7-2; cdr3_nt: TGTGCCAGCAGCCTCTCCGGGGGGAATCAGCCCCAGCATTTT; cdr3_aa: CASSLSGGNQPQHF
j_call: TRBJ1-1; d_call: TRBD1; v_call: TRBV19; cdr3_nt: TGTGCCACCAAGGAGAGGGGGCCGAGTTGGGTCACTGAAGCTTTCTTT; cdr3_aa: CATKERGPSWVTEAFF
j_call: TRBJ1-3; d_call: .; v_call: TRBV7-2; cdr3_nt: TGTGCCAGCAGCTTAGTAGACAGCCGCTCTGGAAACACCATATATTTT; cdr3_aa: CASSLVDSRSGNTIYF
j_call: TRBJ1-1; d_call: .; v_call: TRBV11-2; cdr3_nt: TGTGCCAGCAGCTTATCTGCGGATATGAACACTGAAGCTTTCTTT; cdr3_aa: CASSLSADMNTEAFF
j_call: TRBJ1-4; d_call: .; v_call: TRBV7-2; cdr3_nt: TGTGCCAGCAGCTTATGGGGGGGAACTAATGAAAAACTGTTTTTT; cdr3_aa: CASSLWGGTNEKLFF
j_call: TRBJ1-6; d_call: .; v_call: TRBV14; cdr3_nt: TGTGCCAGCAGCAAGCGGGACGGGGCTTCACCCCTCCACTTT; cdr3_aa: CASSKRDGASPLHF
j_call: TRBJ1-1; d_call: .; v_call: TRBV7-3; cdr3_nt: TGTGCCAGCAAGGCGGGGCCACTATTGAACACTGAAGCTTTCTTT; cdr3_aa: CASKAGPLLNTEAFF
j_call: TRBJ2-7; d_call: TRBD1; v_call: TRBV7-2; cdr3_nt: TGTGCCAGCAGCTTATCCGGACAGGGGGCGCGGGAGCAGTACTTC; cdr3_aa: CASSLSGQGAREQYF
j_call: TRBJ2-3; d_call: TRBD1; v_call: TRBV29-1; cdr3_nt: TGCAGCCTAAGGACAGGACTGAGCACAGATACGCAGTATTTT; cdr3_aa: CSLRTGLSTDTQYF